This T cell receptor (beta chain) was captured in a study of blood T cell repertoires in COVID-19. Looking at the study overall: Specimens from acute and convalescent COVID-19 originated in the United States, Italy and Spain.

The junction had 11 bases not matched to a gene; V was cut back by 4 bases and J by 0 bases. The V gene's germline CDR1 is MNHEY and CDR2 SVGEGT. The CDR3 sequence is 17 residues long. Sequenced by immunoSEQ multiplex PCR; TCRdb stores in-frame clones only, minus some. The sample includes 70,000 to 95,000 clones, approximately 82% of them seen just once. The specimen was peripheral blood. The chain combines TRBV6-2 or TRBV6-3 with TRBJ2-7; 8 bases align to TRBD1. This TCR was sampled from a woman between 50 and 59 years old with acute or convalescent COVID-19. CDR3 protein: CASSSDRVILNSYEQYF. The CDR3 bases are TGTGCCAGCAGTTCGGACAGGGTCATCCTAAACTCCTACGAGCAGTACTTC.